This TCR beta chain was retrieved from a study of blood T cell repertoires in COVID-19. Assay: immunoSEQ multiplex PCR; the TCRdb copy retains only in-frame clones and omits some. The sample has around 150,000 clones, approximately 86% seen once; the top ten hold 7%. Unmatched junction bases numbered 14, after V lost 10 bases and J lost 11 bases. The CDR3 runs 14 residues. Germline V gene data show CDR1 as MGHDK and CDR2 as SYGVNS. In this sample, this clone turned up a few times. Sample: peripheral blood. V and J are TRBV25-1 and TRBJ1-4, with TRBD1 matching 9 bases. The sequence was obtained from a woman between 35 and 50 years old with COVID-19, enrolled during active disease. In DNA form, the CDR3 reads TGTGCCACAGAGACAGGGGGGACTACTGAGAAACTGTTTTTT. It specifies CATETGGTTEKLFF. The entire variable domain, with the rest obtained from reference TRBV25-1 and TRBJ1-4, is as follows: EADIYQTPRYLVIGTGKKITLECSQTMGHDKMYWYQQDPGMELHLIHYSYGVNSTEKGDLSSESTVSRIRTEHFPLTLESARPSHTSQYLCATETGGTTEKLFFGSGTQLSVL.